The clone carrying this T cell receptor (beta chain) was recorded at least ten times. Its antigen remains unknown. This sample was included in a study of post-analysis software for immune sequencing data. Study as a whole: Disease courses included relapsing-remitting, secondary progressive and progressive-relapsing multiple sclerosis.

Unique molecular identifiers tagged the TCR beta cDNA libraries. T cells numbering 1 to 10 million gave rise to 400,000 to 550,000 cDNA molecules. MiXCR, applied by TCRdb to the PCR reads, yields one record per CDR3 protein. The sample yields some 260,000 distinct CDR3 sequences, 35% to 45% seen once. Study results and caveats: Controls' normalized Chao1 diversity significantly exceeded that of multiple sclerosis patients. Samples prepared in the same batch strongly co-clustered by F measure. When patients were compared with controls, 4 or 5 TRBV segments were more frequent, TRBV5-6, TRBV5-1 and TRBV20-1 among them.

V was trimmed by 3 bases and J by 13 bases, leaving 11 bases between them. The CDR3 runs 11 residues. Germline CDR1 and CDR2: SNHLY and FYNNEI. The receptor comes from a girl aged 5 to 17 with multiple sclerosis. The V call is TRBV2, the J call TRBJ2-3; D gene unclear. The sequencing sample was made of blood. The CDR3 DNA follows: TGTGCCAGCAGTGAGACATTGGATGAGTATTTT. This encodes CASSETLDEYF.